Listed here is a single T cell receptor (beta chain). Its antigen is still unknown. This sample stems from a study of OX40 agonist ivuxolimab in advanced cancers. Study-level findings and limits: Patients with a partial response at 0.1-3.0 mg/kg had among the lowest clonal expansion.

Collection of blood occurred at baseline, at cycle 4 day 1, and at cycle 7 day 1. The CDR3 contains 14 residues. From germline, CDR1 is MDHEN and CDR2 SYDVKM. V lost 4 bases and J lost 4; bases outside the gene matches: 5. Produced via immunoSEQ multiplex PCR; TCRdb's table is partial and in-frame only. Among 68,000 or so clones listed, more than 85% were seen once. The TCR originated in an adult with an advanced solid tumor such as melanoma, head and neck, liver or kidney cancer. The sequenced sample was CD4+ or CD8+ T cells sorted from blood, obtained in a trial of the OX40 agonist ivuxolimab. V gene TRBV28 combines with J gene TRBJ1-2; 8 bases match TRBD1. As DNA, the CDR3 is TGTGCCAGCAGTTCTGCGGGACAGGTCTATGGCTACACCTTC. Protein: CASSSAGQVYGYTF.